Listed here are 24 T cell receptor beta chains from one sample, sequenced in a study of T-cell memory formation after mild COVID-19. TCRdb itself ran the 5' RACE reads through MiXCR, one entry per CDR3 protein. There are under 110,000 distinct CDR3 sequences in the sample; around 11% occur only once, and around 25% lies in the top ten. Material for sequencing was PBMCs or a T cell subset sorted from them (not recorded which). These receptors originate from an adult woman who had mild COVID-19 (a few samples of this study predate the infection). Cell type and time point are not known.

This clonotype was recorded a few times. The chain recombines TRBV7-9 with TRBJ2-3; 9 positions agree with TRBD2. Trimming removed 1 base from V and 0 bases from J; junction bases left unmatched: 5. The germline CDR1 and CDR2 sequences are SEHNR and FQNEAQ (reference sequence). The CDR3 covers 17 residues. The chain's CDR3 is CASSLEVRGGSTDTQYF. CDR3 nucleotide sequence: TGTGCCAGCAGCTTAGAGGTGCGGGGGGGAAGCACAGATACGCAGTATTTT.

For this clonotype: At one end the junction does not follow the germline gene, possibly because of a read error. The chain is built from TRBV27 and TRBJ2-5, with D possibly being TRBD1 or TRBD2 (5 bases each). The CDR3 is 16 amino acids. CDR1 MNHEY and CDR2 SMNVEV come from the germline V gene (reference sequence). The CDR3 loop reads CASSPHNTGADYLQDF. For the CDR3, the DNA is TGTGCCAGCTCACCCCATAATACCGGGGCAGATTATCTTCAGGACTTC.

The J gene is TRBJ2-1, the V gene TRBV7-9; D uncertain. The germline CDR1 and CDR2 sequences are SEHNR and FQNEAQ (reference sequence). Trimming cost V 4 bases and J 10 bases, with 14 bases left between them. The CDR3 has 13 residues. This CDR3 is CASSSPNHDEQFF. The CDR3 coding sequence is TGTGCCAGCAGCTCCCCTAATCATGACGAGCAGTTCTTC.

This clonotype was seen a handful of times. The chain has TRBV6-6 and TRBJ2-7; a possible D gene is TRBD1 (6 bases). V was pared by 5 bases and J by 4 bases, with 15 bases between. Per the germline V gene, CDR1 is MNHNY and CDR2 is SVGAGI (reference sequence). The CDR3 totals 14 residues. In DNA, the CDR3 is TGTGCCAGCAGTCAACCCCAACAGGGATACGAGCAGTACTTC. Its translation is CASSQPQQGYEQYF.

The sample holds a few counts of this clonotype. The chain uses TRBV29-1 and TRBJ1-1; D ambiguous. Germline CDR1 SQVTM, CDR2 ANQGSEA. The CDR3 contains 10 residues. Trimming pared 6 bases from V and 5 bases from J, leaving 7 bases between. CDR3 amino acids: CSVASTEAFF. The DNA of the CDR3 is TGCAGCGTGGCGAGTACTGAAGCTTTCTTT.

This clonotype occurred a few times. The chain employs TRBV7-9 and TRBJ2-1; D remains unclear. Trimming took off 8 bases at V and 6 bases at J, with 11 bases between the two ends. Germline CDR1 and CDR2: SEHNR and FQNEAQ (reference sequence). CDR3 length: 12 residues. The CDR3 protein is CASGFPSNEQFF. In DNA, the CDR3 is TGTGCCAGCGGGTTTCCTTCCAATGAGCAGTTCTTC.

This chain joins TRBV4-1 and TRBJ2-3; TRBD2 matches 10 bases. This CDR3 is built from 17 residues. V shed 1 base, J shed 1 base, and the junction held 5 bases outside the gene matches. The germline V gene has CDR1 MGHRA and CDR2 YSYEKL. The CDR3 DNA is TGCGCCAGCAGCCAAGTATGGCTAGCGGGGGGCACAGATACGCAGTATTTT. This gives the protein CASSQVWLAGGTDTQYF.

This clonotype has just a few counts. This CDR3 reads CASSLEPMQGTYGYTF. As DNA, the CDR3 is TGTGCCAGCAGCTTAGAGCCCATGCAGGGGACGTATGGCTACACCTTC. The chain couples TRBV7-9 to TRBJ1-2; tentatively, D is TRBD1 (6 bases). Trimming cost V 1 base and J 5 bases, with 17 bases left between them. This CDR3 comprises 16 residues. CDR1 and CDR2 (germline): SEHNR, FQNEAQ (reference sequence).

The V call is TRBV19, the J call TRBJ2-1, with 16 nucleotides matching TRBD2. This CDR3 is 21 amino acids long. Germline CDR1 LNHDA, CDR2 SQIVND (reference sequence). Trimming at V came to 2 bases and at J to 2 bases, leaving 12 bases not matched to a gene. The CDR3 sequence is CASSIRAGTSGGAIPYNEQFF. DNA of the CDR3: TGTGCCAGTAGTATACGGGCCGGGACTAGCGGGGGGGCCATTCCCTACAATGAGCAGTTCTTC.

This clonotype was counted a few times. The chain carries TRBV4-1 and TRBJ2-7; TRBD2 might be the D (5 bases). Germline V gives CDR1 MGHRA, CDR2 YSYEKL. This CDR3 region has 17 residues. V gave up 0 bases and J gave up 0 bases, with 15 bases separating them. CDR3 sequence (DNA): TGCGCCAGCAGCCAAGAGGCCCTGGCGGACTTCTCCTACGAGCAGTACTTC. It translates to CASSQEALADFSYEQYF.

This clonotype has ten or more counts. The chain is built from TRBV6-5 and TRBJ2-3, with 9 positions matching TRBD2. Germline assignment: CDR1 MNHEY and CDR2 SVGAGI. Trimming at V came to 6 bases and at J to 5 bases, leaving 18 bases not matched to a gene. The CDR3 runs 18 residues. The CDR3 DNA is TGTGCCAGCAGCCACAATCGATTTGCGGGGGGGCGGGAAGATACGCAGTATTTT. This codes for CASSHNRFAGGREDTQYF.

The V gene is TRBV19, the J gene TRBJ1-1; D not certain. The CDR3 consists of 14 residues. Trimming removed 2 bases from V and 0 bases from J, with 7 bases in between. Germline CDR1 LNHDA, CDR2 SQIVND (reference sequence). As DNA, the CDR3 is TGTGCCAGTAGTATAACCCTATTGAACACTGAAGCTTTCTTT. Amino acid sequence: CASSITLLNTEAFF. The entire variable domain, with the rest obtained from reference TRBV19 and TRBJ1-1, is as follows: DGGITQSPKYLFRKEGQNVTLSCEQNLNHDAMYWYRQDPGQGLRLIYYSQIVNDFQKGDIAEGYSVSREKKESFPLTVTSAQKNPTAFYLCASSITLLNTEAFFGQGTRLTVV.

The chain has TRBV11-2 and TRBJ1-3; tentative D call: TRBD1 (5 bases). The V end lost 5 bases, the J end lost 3 bases, and 11 bases lay between the germline ends. The CDR3 spans 14 residues. Germline CDR1 is SGHAT and CDR2 is FQNNGV. CDR3 loop: CASSRSGGGNTIYF. The DNA for the CDR3 is TGTGCCAGCAGCCGGTCTGGGGGTGGAAACACCATATATTTT.

A few counts support this clonotype. The V gene is TRBV6-2 or TRBV6-3, the J gene TRBJ2-1; no clear D gene. V was trimmed by 4 bases and J by 8 bases, leaving 12 bases between them. The CDR3 consists of 13 residues. Germline CDR1 reads MNHEY; CDR2 reads SVGEGT. CDR3 protein: CASSFSHPHEQFF. DNA of the CDR3: TGTGCCAGCAGTTTTAGCCACCCCCATGAGCAGTTCTTC.

This clonotype was counted a few times. The chain combines TRBV6-5 with TRBJ1-1, with D uncertain. V lost 0 bases, J lost 3 bases, and 14 bases lay in between. The CDR3 length is 16 residues. Per germline, CDR1 MNHEY and CDR2 SVGAGI. CDR3 DNA: TGTGCCAGCAGTTACTCGATGAGTTACGTGGACACTGAAGCTTTCTTT. This codes for CASSYSMSYVDTEAFF.

In this sample, this clonotype turned up a few times. The V gene is TRBV7-8, the J gene TRBJ2-1; the match to TRBD2 covers 12 bases. Trimming took 5 bases from V and 6 from J; bases not matched to a gene: 5. Germline CDR1 and CDR2: SGHVS and FQNEAQ. CDR3 length: 15 residues. In nucleotides, the CDR3 is TGTGCCAGCAGCACGACTAGCGGGGGAATCAATGAGCAGTTCTTC. Translating it yields CASSTTSGGINEQFF. The full variable domain, completed using reference TRBV7-8 and TRBJ2-1, is GAGVSQSPRYKVAKRGQDVALRCDPISGHVSLFWYQQALGQGPEFLTYFQNEAQLDKSGLPSDRFFAERPEGSVSTLKIQRTQQEDSAVYLCASSTTSGGINEQFFGPGTRLTVL.

This clonotype was seen many times. The V gene is TRBV23-1, the J gene TRBJ2-6, with 7 bases aligning to TRBD1. TRBV23-1 is marked as an open reading frame, function uncertain. With V trimmed by 8 bases and J by 2 bases, 21 bases remained unmatched. This CDR3 comprises 20 residues. In nucleotides, the CDR3 is TGCGCCAGCCGTCCGACTAAAGGACAGGATTATGTCGCTGGGGCCAACGTCCTGACTTTC. This encodes CASRPTKGQDYVAGANVLTF.

The chain couples TRBV3-1 to TRBJ2-7; D remains unclear. V lost 1 base to trimming and J lost 3 bases, with 10 bases between them. CDR3 size: 14 residues. The germline V gene encodes CDR1 LGHDT and CDR2 YNNKEL (reference sequence). The CDR3 DNA reads as TGTGCCAGCAGCCAAGGTCAAGGGAACTACGAGCAGTACTTC. This translates into CASSQGQGNYEQYF.

In its sample, this clonotype was seen a few times. The chain joins TRBV7-3 to TRBJ2-2; 8 nucleotides line up with TRBD1. The CDR3 totals 15 residues. Germline CDR1 reads SGHTA; CDR2 reads FQGTGA. After removal of 5 bases from V and 2 bases from J, the junction contained 4 bases not matched to a gene. The DNA for the CDR3 is TGTGCCAGCAGCCGACAGGGGTCCAACACCGGGGAGCTGTTTTTT. This translates into CASSRQGSNTGELFF.

The chain uses TRBV20-1 and TRBJ2-5; 12 bases are shared with TRBD2. Per the germline V gene, CDR1 is DFQATT and CDR2 is SNEGSKA (reference sequence). The ends lost 2 bases at V and 0 bases at J; junction bases unmatched: 10. The CDR3 extends over 18 amino acids. CDR3 region: CSARITSGGPLYQETQYF. The CDR3 DNA reads TGCAGTGCTAGAATTACTAGCGGGGGGCCTTTGTACCAAGAGACCCAGTACTTC.

This clonotype was detected a few times. CDR3 residues: CATSDFWQGAGELFF. CDR3 bases: TGTGCCACCAGTGATTTCTGGCAGGGGGCCGGGGAGCTGTTTTTT. This sequence joins TRBV24-1 and TRBJ2-2; 7 nucleotides line up with TRBD1. Germline values: CDR1 KGHDR, CDR2 SFDVKD. CDR3 length: 15 amino acids. Trimming removed 1 base from V and 6 bases from J; junction bases left unmatched: 4.

In this sample, this clonotype turned up a few times. V and J are TRBV29-1 and TRBJ2-3; D tentatively reads TRBD1 or TRBD2 (5 bases each). Germline V gives CDR1 SQVTM, CDR2 ANQGSEA. The CDR3 length is 13 residues. V gave up 4 bases and J gave up 4 bases, with 12 bases separating them. CDR3: CSVGGNRADTQYF. In DNA, the CDR3 is TGCAGCGTTGGGGGGAATCGGGCAGATACGCAGTATTTT.

This clonotype came up a few times. The chain couples TRBV19 to TRBJ2-7, with D tentatively TRBD2 (5 bases). Trimming took off 3 bases at V and 2 bases at J, with 11 bases between the two ends. The CDR3 runs 14 residues. Germline CDR1 and CDR2: LNHDA and SQIVND (reference sequence). This chain's CDR3 is CASSIYYGTYEQYF. Written as DNA, the CDR3 is TGTGCCAGTAGTATTTACTACGGGACCTACGAGCAGTACTTC.

This clonotype was seen a handful of times. The gene calls are TRBV5-4 and TRBJ1-1; D is unresolved. This CDR3 is built from 12 residues. The germline CDR1 and CDR2 sequences are SGHNT and YYREEE (reference sequence). The V end was cut by 4 bases, the J end by 0 bases, with 4 bases between. Here the CDR3 reads CASSELNTEAFF. CDR3 sequence (DNA): TGTGCCAGCAGCGAGTTGAACACTGAAGCTTTCTTT.